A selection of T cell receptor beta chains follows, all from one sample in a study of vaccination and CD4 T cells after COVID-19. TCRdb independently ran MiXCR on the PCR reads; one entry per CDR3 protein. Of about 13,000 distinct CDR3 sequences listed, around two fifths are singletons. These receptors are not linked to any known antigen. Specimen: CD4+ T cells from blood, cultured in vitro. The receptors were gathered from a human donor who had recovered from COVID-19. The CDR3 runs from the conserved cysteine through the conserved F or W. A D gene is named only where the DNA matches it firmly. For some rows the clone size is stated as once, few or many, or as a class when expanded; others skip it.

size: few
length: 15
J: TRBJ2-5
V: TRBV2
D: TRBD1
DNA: TGTGCCAGCAACATTGCCGGGACAGACCAAGAGACCCAGTACTTC
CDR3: CASNIAGTDQETQYF

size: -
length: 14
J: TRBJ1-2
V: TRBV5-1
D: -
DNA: TGCGCCAGCAGCCAAGCCGTCAGGGGAGGTGGCTACACCTTC
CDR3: CASSQAVRGGGYTF

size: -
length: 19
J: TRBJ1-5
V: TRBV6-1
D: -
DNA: TGTGCCAGCATCACCCACCCTCACAAGGGACGCACTAGCAATCAGCCCCAGCATTTT
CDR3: CASITHPHKGRTSNQPQHF

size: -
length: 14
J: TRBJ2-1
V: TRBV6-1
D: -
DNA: TGTGCCAGCAGTGATGGACCGCAAGTCAATGAGCAGTTCTTC
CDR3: CASSDGPQVNEQFF

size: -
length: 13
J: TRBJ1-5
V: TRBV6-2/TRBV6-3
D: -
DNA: TGTGCCAGCAGTCACAGGGTTAATCAGCCCCAGCATTTT
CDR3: CASSHRVNQPQHF

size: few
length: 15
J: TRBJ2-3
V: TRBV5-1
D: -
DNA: TGCGCCAGCAGCTGGCAGGGGCAAAACACAGATACGCAGTATTTT
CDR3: CASSWQGQNTDTQYF

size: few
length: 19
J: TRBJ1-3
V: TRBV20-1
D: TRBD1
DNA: TGCAGTGCTAGAGGTCACGGGACAGGGGAACCCAGGGGTCGGAACACCATATATTTT
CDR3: CSARGHGTGEPRGRNTIYF

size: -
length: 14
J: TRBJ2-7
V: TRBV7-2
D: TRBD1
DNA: TGTGCCAGCCGGCCTAGGGGACAGGGGGGTGAGCAGTACTTC
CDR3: CASRPRGQGGEQYF

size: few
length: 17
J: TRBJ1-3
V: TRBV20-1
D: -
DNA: TGCAGTGCTAGGGACAGCCGCCGGGACCTCTCTGGAAACACCATATATTTT
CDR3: CSARDSRRDLSGNTIYF

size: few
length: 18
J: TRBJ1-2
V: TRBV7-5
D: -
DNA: -
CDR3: CISVSEARTGLGNYGYTF

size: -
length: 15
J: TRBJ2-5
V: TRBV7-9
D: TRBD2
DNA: TGTGCCAGCAGCCTAAGACTAGCGGGGGGTGAGACCCAGTACTTC
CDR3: CASSLRLAGGETQYF

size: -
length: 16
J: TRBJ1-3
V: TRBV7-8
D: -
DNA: TGTGCCAGCAGCTTAGTCGACTCCCTCTCTGGAAACACCATATATTTT
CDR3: CASSLVDSLSGNTIYF

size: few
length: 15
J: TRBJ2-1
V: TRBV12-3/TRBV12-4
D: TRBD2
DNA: TGTGCCAGCTGTGGCGGGGGGGCCACCTACAATGAGCAGTTCTTC
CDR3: CASCGGGATYNEQFF

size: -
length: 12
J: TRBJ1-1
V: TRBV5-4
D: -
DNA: TGTGCCAGCAGCTTGGGTGCCGCTGAAGCTTTCTTT
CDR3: CASSLGAAEAFF

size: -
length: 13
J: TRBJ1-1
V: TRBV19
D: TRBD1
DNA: TGTGCCAGTAGGGAAACAGGGGACACTGAAGCTTTCTTT
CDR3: CASRETGDTEAFF

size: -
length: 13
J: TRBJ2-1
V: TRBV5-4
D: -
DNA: TGTGCCAGCAGCTTAGGACCTTACAATGAGCAGTTCTTC
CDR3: CASSLGPYNEQFF

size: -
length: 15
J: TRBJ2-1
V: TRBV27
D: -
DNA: TGTGCCAGCAGTTCCTATACCGCGACAGTAAATGAGCAGTTCTTC
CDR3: CASSSYTATVNEQFF

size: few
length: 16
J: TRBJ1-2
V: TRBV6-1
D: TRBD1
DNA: TGTGCCAGCTCTGGACAGGGAGGAGGGGGAAGATATGGCTACACCTTC
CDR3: CASSGQGGGGRYGYTF

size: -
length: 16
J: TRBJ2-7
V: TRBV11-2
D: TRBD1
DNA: TGTGCCAGCAGCCCAGGACACTGGACAGGCTCCTACGAGCAGTACTTC
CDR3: CASSPGHWTGSYEQYF

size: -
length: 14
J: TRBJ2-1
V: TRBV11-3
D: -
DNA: TGTGCCAGCAGCCCTTCGGGGGAGTACAATGAGCAGTTCTTC
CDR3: CASSPSGEYNEQFF

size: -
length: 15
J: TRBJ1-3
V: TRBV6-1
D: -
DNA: TGTGCCAGCACGATCGGGGAAAGCTCTGGAAACACCATATATTTT
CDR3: CASTIGESSGNTIYF

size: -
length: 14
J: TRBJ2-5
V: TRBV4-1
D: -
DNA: TGCGCCAGCAGCCAAGGAGGACTCCAAGAGACCCAGTACTTC
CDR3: CASSQGGLQETQYF

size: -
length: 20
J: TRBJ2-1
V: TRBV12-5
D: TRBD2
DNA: TGTGCTAGTGGTTTGGTACTATGGGATACTAGCGGGGTTATCTACAATGAGCAGTTCTTC
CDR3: CASGLVLWDTSGVIYNEQFF

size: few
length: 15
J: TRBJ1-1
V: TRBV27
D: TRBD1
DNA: TGTGCCAGCAGTCCCCAGGGGGGGGGGAACACTGAAGCTTTCTTT
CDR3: CASSPQGGGNTEAFF

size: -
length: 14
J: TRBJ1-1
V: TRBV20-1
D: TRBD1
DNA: TGCAGTGCTCGCCAGGGACAGATGAACACTGAAGCTTTCTTT
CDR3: CSARQGQMNTEAFF

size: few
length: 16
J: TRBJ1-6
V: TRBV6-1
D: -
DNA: TGTGCCAGCAGTGGGGGGGCGAGCTCCTATAATTCACCCCTCCACTTT
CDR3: CASSGGASSYNSPLHF

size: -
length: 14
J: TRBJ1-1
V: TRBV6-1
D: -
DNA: TGTGCCAGCAGGCTGGGGGTCTCGAACACTGAAGCTTTCTTT
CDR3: CASRLGVSNTEAFF

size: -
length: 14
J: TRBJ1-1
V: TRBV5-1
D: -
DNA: TGCGCCAGCAGCCCCGACACAGGGAACACTGAAGCTTTCTTT
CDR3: CASSPDTGNTEAFF

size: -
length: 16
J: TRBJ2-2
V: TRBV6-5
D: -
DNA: TGTGCCAGCAGTTACGTGGGGGGCGCGGACACCGGGGAGCTGTTTTTT
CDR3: CASSYVGGADTGELFF

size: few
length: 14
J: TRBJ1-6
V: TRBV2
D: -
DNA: TGTGCCAGCAGTGCTACAGCCTATAATTCACCCCTCCACTTT
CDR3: CASSATAYNSPLHF

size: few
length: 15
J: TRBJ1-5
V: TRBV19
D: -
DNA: TGTGCCAGTACCGACAGTTCAGCCTCTAATCAGCCCCAGCATTTT
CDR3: CASTDSSASNQPQHF